This TCR beta chain was identified in a study of shared clonotypes between healthy human individuals (TCRdb year 2020). At the level of the whole study: A couple of women and a few men aged 18 to 49 years were included in the cohort. For each donor, CD4 naive and CD4 memory were each run on three plates, CD8 naive on two plates, and CD8 memory on one plate. Blood TCR repertoires of a handful of healthy adults were deeply sequenced to estimate repertoire size and the extent of clonotype sharing between individuals. To increase sequencing depth and limit assay-specific biases, different laboratories used diverse techniques to prepare libraries and sequence TCR repertoires. Each donor's leukapheresis produced roughly between about 0.9 and 9.5 billion PBMCs. General study outcomes and caveats: Only blood was sampled, and tissue TCR repertoires likely differ from those in blood. Clonotypes shared by all four sorted-subset donors showed higher generation probabilities than non-shared clonotypes. Naive subsets generally had larger estimated clonotype richness than memory subsets did. Around 5% of naive CD4, roughly 3.5% of naive CD8, roughly 2.4% of memory CD4, and 0.4% of memory CD8 clonotypes were shared across several donors. The small number of donors limited the genetic and exposure-history diversity represented. Incomplete sequencing was indicated by rarefaction of sorted-subset datasets, despite the large sequencing depth. Based on pairwise subsampling, the degree of clonotype sharing among donors was expected to be affected by sequencing depth.

Donors were healthy HIV-negative adults with no recently reported acute infections or vaccinations. Every donor was a Caucasian adult living in Nashville, Tennessee, USA. The CD8 memory samples were a combination of magnetically selected CD45RO+ cells and CCR7-negative CD45RA+ effector memory (TemRA) cells. After blood collection by leukapheresis, PBMCs were isolated using Ficoll-Histopaque density gradient centrifugation and then cryopreserved in the vapor phase of liquid nitrogen. Analytical flow cytometry was used to check the purity and quantity of each magnetically sorted T cell population. Genomic DNA was isolated from every sorted fraction and measured by UV absorbance on a Nanodrop 2000c. Using the deep immunoSEQ assay, multiplex PCR amplified TCR CDR3 regions from genomic DNA. Extracted genomic DNA from each cell subset was distributed evenly across all wells of several immunoSEQ 96-well plates, and each plate was treated as a replicate. For sorted subsets, about 200 ng genomic DNA, equal to tens of thousands of T cell genomes, was loaded into each replicate PCR. The purified libraries were quantified using a Qubit 3.0 fluorometer, sized with a Bioanalyzer 2100, and then quantified again using the KAPA Library Quantification kit. Every immunoSEQ 96-well plate was sequenced on a dedicated single-read 150-cycle Illumina NextSeq 550 flow cell. From the authors' description of their analysis: Because only junctional sequences without quality scores were contained in the immunoSEQ output, filtering matching that applied to full-length reads could not be performed. To assign V/J genes and CDR3, sequences were annotated against IMGT germline references using PyIR, a Python wrapper for IgBLAST v1.9. Any read was removed if the V/J assignment was weak (E-value above 1e-6), the CDR3 was missing, or the read contained stop codons, out-of-frame junctions, or ambiguous translated residues. V3J clonotypes were defined as sequences sharing an identical inferred V gene, J gene, and CDR3 amino acid sequence. The percentage overlap between two repertoires was calculated by dividing the number of shared unique clonotypes by the size of the smaller repertoire. Three approaches were used to assess repertoire richness: RTK rarefaction, the Chao1 estimator, and Recon v2.1 estimates of unobserved clonotypes. Generation probabilities for all TCRbeta clonotypes obtained by the gDNA method from a handful of donors were computed using OLGA. Not all clones reach the TCRdb copy of this immuneACCESS table, which keeps in-frame sequences only. Checked studies attribute under half of the gap to unresolved V genes and leave the rest unexplained. That table gives V, J and clone size, and the DNA gave D and trimming. In this sample the table shows 650,000 to 700,000 clones, about nine tenths of which occur a single time. 34% of the sample rests with the top ten.

The CDR3 starts with the cysteine, ends with the phenylalanine, and has 13 residues. Of the read, only the CDR3 DNA is kept; its 39 bases are in frame from base 1. CDR1 MDHEN and CDR2 SYDVKM are derived from the germline V gene. Clipping removes 3 bases from V and 7 bases from J, with 2 as the unmatched junction base count. In regard to this clone: Which antigen it targets is not known. No much larger clone exists at a distance of one base, and base qualities are not known.

The chain is assembled from TRBV28 and TRBJ1-5; 8 of the junction bases match TRBD1. The receptor was isolated from a man between 18 and 35 years old in good health. Some clones in this sample may be carry-over from other donors' samples. Sequencing used memory CD8+ T cells from PBMCs. Reading the label with the study, this specimen's cell subset or site is: CD45RO+ cells pooled with CCR7-negative TemRA cells. The CDR3 sequence is CASSFRGRQPQHF. The nucleotide sequence reads TGTGCCAGCAGTTTCAGGGGGCGGCAGCCCCAGCATTTT.